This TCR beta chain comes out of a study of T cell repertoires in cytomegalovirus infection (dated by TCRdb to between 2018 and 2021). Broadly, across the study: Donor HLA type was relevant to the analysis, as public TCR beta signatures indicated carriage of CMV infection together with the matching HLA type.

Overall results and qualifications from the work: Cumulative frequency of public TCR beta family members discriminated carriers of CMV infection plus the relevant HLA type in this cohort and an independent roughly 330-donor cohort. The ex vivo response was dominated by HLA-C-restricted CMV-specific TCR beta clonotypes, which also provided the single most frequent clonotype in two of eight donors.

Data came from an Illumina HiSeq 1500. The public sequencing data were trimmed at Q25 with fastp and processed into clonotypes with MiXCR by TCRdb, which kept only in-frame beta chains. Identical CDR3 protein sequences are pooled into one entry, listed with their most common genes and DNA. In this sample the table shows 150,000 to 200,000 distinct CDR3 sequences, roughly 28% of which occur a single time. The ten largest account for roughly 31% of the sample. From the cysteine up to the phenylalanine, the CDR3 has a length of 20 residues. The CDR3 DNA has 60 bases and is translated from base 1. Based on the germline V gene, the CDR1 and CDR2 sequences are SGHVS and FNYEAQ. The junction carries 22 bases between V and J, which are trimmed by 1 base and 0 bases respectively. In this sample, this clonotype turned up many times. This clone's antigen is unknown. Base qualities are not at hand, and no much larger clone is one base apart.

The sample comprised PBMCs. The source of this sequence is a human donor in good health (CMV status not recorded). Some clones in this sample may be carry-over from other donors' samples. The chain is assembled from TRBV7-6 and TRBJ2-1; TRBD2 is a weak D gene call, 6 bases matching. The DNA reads TGTGCCAGCAGCTTAGAAGGGGCGCGTATTCGGGAGAGCTCCTACAATGAGCAGTTCTTC. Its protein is CASSLEGARIRESSYNEQFF. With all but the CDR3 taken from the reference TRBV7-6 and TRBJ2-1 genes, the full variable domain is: GAGVSQSPRYKVTKRGQDVALRCDPISGHVSLYWYRQALGQGPEFLTYFNYEAQQDKSGLPNDRFSAERPEGSISTLTIQRTEQRDSAMYRCASSLEGARIRESSYNEQFFGPGTRLTVL.